This T cell receptor (beta chain) was recovered during a study of T cell responses to AZD1222 COVID-19 vaccine. Study-wide results and limits: Donors were chiefly white British, with a greater number of females, and clonal diversity was perhaps underestimated.

Assay used: immunoSEQ multiplex PCR; TCRdb lists only in-frame clones, some missing. The sample holds about 88,000 clones; roughly 94% are singletons and the top ten take roughly 5.2%. Germline V gene data show CDR1 as SGHRS and CDR2 as YFSETQ. Trimming took off 0 bases at V and 5 bases at J, with 6 bases between the two ends. CDR3 length: 12 residues. Concerning this clone itself: Its antigen is unknown.

This chain connects TRBV5-1 to TRBJ2-7; no clear D gene. This TCR came from an adult in good health. Sequenced here: peripheral blood, sampled on day 0 of AZD1222 vaccination. CDR3 in DNA: TGCGCCAGCAGCTTGGGGTTGAACGAGCAGTACTTC. Protein product: CASSLGLNEQYF.